The 31 T cell receptor beta chains below all came from one sample that was sequenced in a study of blood T cell repertoires in COVID-19. The protocol was immunoSEQ multiplex PCR, while the TCRdb copy is restricted to in-frame clones and leaves out a portion. The sample has about 73,000 clones, 80% to 90% seen once. The specimen was peripheral blood. The receptors were gathered from a man of 80 years or more with acute or convalescent COVID-19.

The chain couples TRBV5-4 to TRBJ1-6; no firm D call. Trimming took off 3 bases at V and 7 bases at J, with 17 bases between the two ends. Germline values: CDR1 SGHNT, CDR2 YYREEE (reference sequence). This CDR3 contains 16 residues. As DNA, the CDR3 is TGTGCCAGCAGCTCTCCGAGAGGGAATGAGAATTCACCCCTCCACTTT. Its protein is CASSSPRGNENSPLHF.

The chain is built from TRBV19 and TRBJ2-3, with D perhaps TRBD1 (6 bases). V was shortened by 9 bases and J by 1 base, with 11 bases between the two germline ends. The CDR3 is 13 residues long. CDR1 and CDR2 (germline): LNHDA, SQIVND (reference sequence). The CDR3 DNA follows: TGTGCCAGCTCGGGACAAGGCACAGATACGCAGTATTTT. This sequence encodes CASSGQGTDTQYF.

The chain has TRBV6-6 and TRBJ1-2; TRBD1 matches 11 bases. The CDR3 has 16 residues. Trimming removed 6 bases from V and 3 bases from J; junction bases left unmatched: 9. CDR1 and CDR2 from the germline V gene are MNHNY and SVGAGI (reference sequence). This chain's CDR3 is CASRTPGQGVHYGYTF. In nucleotides, the CDR3 is TGTGCCAGCAGAACCCCGGGACAGGGGGTTCACTATGGCTACACCTTC.

The gene calls are TRBV6-1 and TRBJ1-1; no clear D gene. Germline lookup yields CDR1 MNHNS and CDR2 SASEGT. V lost 3 bases to trimming and J lost 7 bases, with 12 bases between them. The CDR3 runs to 13 residues. In DNA form, the CDR3 reads TGTGCCAGCAGTGAGACGGGGTTTGGTGAAGCTTTCTTT. Translation gives CASSETGFGEAFF.

V gene TRBV6-5 combines with J gene TRBJ2-7, with TRBD1 matching over 8 bases. The CDR3 runs 14 residues. V dropped 6 bases and J dropped 2; count of bases not matched to a gene: 6. The germline V gene has CDR1 MNHEY and CDR2 SVGAGI. CDR3 region: CASRNRGYPYEQYF. In DNA form, the CDR3 reads TGTGCCAGCAGGAACAGGGGGTATCCCTACGAGCAGTACTTC.

This clone was detected once. The rearrangement joins TRBV5-1 to TRBJ2-1; tentative D call: TRBD2 (6 bases). CDR1 is SGHRS and CDR2 is YFSETQ in the germline V gene. This CDR3 contains 13 residues. Trimming cost V 1 base and J 8 bases, with 10 bases left between them. The CDR3 coding sequence is TGCGCCAGCAGCTTGCCGGCTAGCGATGAGCAGTTCTTC. Its protein is CASSLPASDEQFF.

V is TRBV18 and J is TRBJ1-5; perhaps TRBD1 as D (5 bases). V lost 2 bases and J lost 6, with 14 bases in between. The length of the CDR3 is 15 residues. Looked up from germline, CDR1 is KGHSH and CDR2 is LQKENI. CDR3: CASSPTTARGQPQHF. CDR3 coding DNA: TGTGCCAGCTCACCAACGACAGCCCGAGGTCAGCCCCAGCATTTT.

The rearrangement joins TRBV23-1 to TRBJ2-3, with 10 bases matching TRBD1. TRBV23-1 qualifies as an ORF whose function is uncertain. After removal of 0 bases from V and 3 bases from J, the junction contained 9 bases not matched to a gene. The CDR3 sequence is 18 residues long. CDR3 in DNA: TGCGCCAGCAGTCAATCGAGGGAGGACAGGGGGTCGACAGATACGCAGTATTTT. Its translation: CASSQSREDRGSTDTQYF.

The gene calls are TRBV7-3 and TRBJ2-5, with TRBD2 matching 10 bases. Germline CDR1 SGHTA, CDR2 FQGTGA. The CDR3 length is 15 residues. The trim removed 1 base at V and 3 bases at J, leaving 2 bases unmatched. In DNA form, the CDR3 reads TGTGCCAGCAGCTTAAGGGGGACTAGCGAAGAGACCCAGTACTTC. Encoded protein: CASSLRGTSEETQYF.

The chain combines TRBV19 with TRBJ1-4, with D possibly TRBD1 on 6 matching bases. The CDR3 runs to 15 residues. V was shortened by 1 base and J by 8 bases, with 14 bases between the two germline ends. In germline, CDR1 is LNHDA, CDR2 SQIVND (reference sequence). This CDR3 is CASSIGVGGREKLFF. In DNA, the CDR3 is TGTGCCAGTAGTATAGGAGTCGGGGGGCGAGAAAAACTGTTTTTT.

The genes are TRBV18 and TRBJ1-2; no definite D call. V lost 0 bases and J 0 bases, leaving 8 bases between the germline ends. There are 15 residues in the CDR3. CDR1 is KGHSH and CDR2 is LQKENI in the germline V gene. This chain's CDR3 is CASSPPSGSNYGYTF. In DNA, the CDR3 is TGTGCCAGCTCACCACCGTCAGGTTCTAACTATGGCTACACCTTC.

The V call is TRBV19, the J call TRBJ2-5, with D perhaps matching TRBD2 (7 bases). The V and J ends lost 3 bases and 5 bases respectively, with 13 bases between them. In germline, CDR1 is LNHDA, CDR2 SQIVND (reference sequence). The CDR3 loop spans 14 amino acids. This CDR3 is CASSMGGGWETQYF. The CDR3 region has the DNA TGTGCCAGTAGTATGGGGGGGGGCTGGGAGACCCAGTACTTC.

This clone was counted only a few times. V usage is TRBV10-3 and J usage is TRBJ1-5, with no clear D. Germline CDR1 reads ENHRY; CDR2 reads SYGVKD. This CDR3 has 14 residues. V lost 2 bases and J lost 4, with 9 bases in between. The CDR3 coding sequence is TGTGCCATCAGTGAGGAGAACAGAAATCAGCCCCAGCATTTT. Its protein product is CAISEENRNQPQHF.

The CDR3 spells CASSFTGKTEAFF. The DNA for the CDR3 is TGTGCCAGCAGTTTTACAGGGAAAACTGAAGCTTTCTTT. V is TRBV12-3 or TRBV12-4 and J is TRBJ1-1, with D perhaps matching TRBD1 (6 bases). V lost 3 bases and J lost 5, with 10 bases in between. The CDR3 is 13 residues long.

This clone showed up just once. The chain joins TRBV18 to TRBJ2-7, with 7 nucleotides matching TRBD1. The length of the CDR3 is 15 residues. Germline assignment: CDR1 KGHSH and CDR2 LQKENI. J gave up 3 bases and V 3 bases, and 8 bases lay outside the gene matches. The CDR3: CASSPRDSNLYEQYF. CDR3 DNA sequence: TGTGCCAGCTCACCTCGGGACAGCAACCTCTACGAGCAGTACTTC.

This clone has only one observation. This chain links TRBV2 with TRBJ1-5; 7 bases map to TRBD1. The CDR3 spans 14 residues. From germline, CDR1 is SNHLY and CDR2 FYNNEI. Trimming took 5 bases from V and 2 from J; bases not matched to a gene: 3. The CDR3, as DNA: TGTGCCAGCAGTTTCGACAGGGGCAATCAGCCCCAGCATTTT. Encoded protein: CASSFDRGNQPQHF.

DNA of the CDR3: TGTGCCAGCAGCCTGGACAGGAGCAATCAGCCCCAGCATTTT. Protein product: CASSLDRSNQPQHF. V and J are TRBV11-2 and TRBJ1-5, with TRBD1 identical over 7 bases. The CDR3 extends over 14 amino acids. Germline V gene data show CDR1 as SGHAT and CDR2 as FQNNGV. The junction had 2 bases not matched to a gene; V was cut back by 5 bases and J by 1 base.

This clone was recorded only once. The chain is built from TRBV6-6 and TRBJ1-5; TRBD1 aligns across 8 bases. The CDR3 is made up of 17 amino acids. Germline assignment: CDR1 MNHNY and CDR2 SVGAGI (reference sequence). The ends lost 5 bases at V and 5 bases at J; junction bases unmatched: 14. The CDR3 loop reads CASSPRTGRRIDQPQHF. CDR3 sequence (DNA): TGTGCCAGCAGTCCGAGGACAGGGAGGAGGATTGATCAGCCCCAGCATTTT.

The J gene is TRBJ1-5, the V gene TRBV20-1, with D perhaps matching TRBD1 (6 bases). This CDR3 contains 15 residues. V was cut by 3 bases and J by 1 base, with 13 bases left in between. The germline CDR1 and CDR2 sequences are DFQATT and SNEGSKA (reference sequence). CDR3 amino acids: CSASGGGFSNQPQHF. The CDR3 DNA reads as TGCAGTGCTAGTGGGGGGGGCTTCAGCAATCAGCCCCAGCATTTT.

This clone was observed a handful of times. The chain has TRBV2 and TRBJ2-7; D is unclear. Germline V CDR1 and CDR2: SNHLY, FYNNEI. Trimming took off 6 bases at V and 6 bases at J, with 12 bases between the two ends. This CDR3 has 12 amino acids. CDR3 sequence (DNA): TGTGCCAGCAGCGCCTCGGGTCCCGAGCAGTACTTC. Protein sequence: CASSASGPEQYF. Complete variable domain (other parts from reference TRBV2 and TRBJ2-7): EPEVTQTPSHQVTQMGQEVILRCVPISNHLYFYWYRQILGQKVEFLVSFYNNEISEKSEIFDDQFSVERPDGSNFTLKIRSTKLEDSAMYFCASSASGPEQYFGPGTRLTVT.

The chain is built from TRBV24-1 and TRBJ2-5; D is possibly TRBD2 (5 bases). The V gene's germline CDR1 is KGHDR and CDR2 SFDVKD. The V end lost 0 bases, the J end lost 2 bases, and 12 bases lay between the germline ends. The CDR3 runs 16 residues. The CDR3 region is CATSDLFGMGQETQYF. The CDR3 DNA reads TGTGCCACCAGTGATTTGTTCGGGATGGGACAAGAGACCCAGTACTTC.

The V and J genes are TRBV5-4 and TRBJ2-1, with 7 bases aligning to TRBD1. Germline V CDR1 and CDR2: SGHNT, YYREEE (reference sequence). There are 15 residues in the CDR3. With 2 bases clipped from V and 5 bases from J, the junction kept 7 bases outside the gene matches. This CDR3 is CASSLGQAPDNEQFF. As DNA, the CDR3 is TGTGCCAGCAGCTTAGGACAGGCACCTGACAATGAGCAGTTCTTC.

This chain links TRBV19 with TRBJ1-3; D perhaps matches TRBD1 (5 bases). Germline V gene data show CDR1 as LNHDA and CDR2 as SQIVND (reference sequence). The ends were cut back, 8 bases at V and 0 bases at J, with 8 bases in the middle. There are 13 residues in the CDR3. CDR3 sequence reads: CASGTDSGNTIYF. CDR3 nucleotides: TGTGCCAGTGGGACTGACTCTGGAAACACCATATATTTT.

The rearrangement uses TRBV3-1 (or the pseudogene TRBV3-2) and TRBJ1-1, with D perhaps matching TRBD1 (5 bases). V lost 1 base and J 1 base, leaving 7 bases between the germline ends. CDR3 size: 14 residues. CDR1 and CDR2 (germline): LGHDT, YNNKEL (reference sequence). The CDR3 here is CASSQGQTNTEAFF. The CDR3, as DNA: TGTGCCAGCAGCCAAGGACAGACGAACACTGAAGCTTTCTTT.

The CDR3 protein is CASSIGQGLNQPQHF. CDR3 coding DNA: TGTGCCAGTAGTATTGGACAGGGTCTGAATCAGCCCCAGCATTTT. V gene TRBV19 combines with J gene TRBJ1-5; TRBD1 agrees at 8 bases. The germline CDR1 and CDR2 sequences are LNHDA and SQIVND (reference sequence). The CDR3 is made up of 15 amino acids. J was trimmed by 4 bases and V by 3 bases; bases with no gene match: 5.

This chain connects TRBV5-1 to TRBJ2-1; 15 bases align to TRBD2. V shed 4 bases, J shed 10 bases, and the junction held 6 bases outside the gene matches. The germline gives CDR1 SGHRS, CDR2 YFSETQ. The CDR3 spans 15 residues. The CDR3 nucleotides are TGCGCCAGCAGCCCGGGACTAGCGGGAGGCGGCGAGCAGTTCTTC. Its translation is CASSPGLAGGGEQFF.

The chain uses TRBV11-2 and TRBJ2-5, with D possibly TRBD1 on 6 matching bases. The CDR3 loop spans 16 amino acids. V was trimmed by 4 bases and J by 4 bases, leaving 19 bases between them. CDR1 and CDR2 (germline): SGHAT, FQNNGV. CDR3 amino acids: CASSSPTTGQLETQYF. CDR3 coding DNA: TGTGCCAGCAGCTCGCCAACTACCGGACAGTTAGAGACCCAGTACTTC. The entire variable domain, with the rest obtained from reference TRBV11-2 and TRBJ2-5, is as follows: EAGVAQSPRYKIIEKRQSVAFWCNPISGHATLYWYQQILGQGPKLLIQFQNNGVVDDSQLPKDRFSAERLKGVDSTLKIQPAKLEDSAVYLCASSSPTTGQLETQYFGPGTRLLVL.

This chain uses TRBV6-1 with TRBJ2-7; the D gene is possibly TRBD2 (5 bases). The CDR3 loop spans 16 amino acids. Looked up from germline, CDR1 is MNHNS and CDR2 is SASEGT. Trimming shortened V by 4 bases and J by 0 bases, and 16 bases separated the two germline ends. CDR3 amino acids: CASSVLPGGSSYEQYF. The CDR3 DNA sequence: TGTGCCAGCAGTGTCCTCCCAGGTGGGAGCTCCTACGAGCAGTACTTC.

The chain employs TRBV12-3 or TRBV12-4 and TRBJ1-2; a weak D match, TRBD1 (6 bases). The CDR3 is made up of 13 amino acids. Trimming pared 5 bases from V and 8 bases from J, leaving 15 bases between. The CDR3 DNA reads as TGTGCCAGCAGTCTTCTTTCAACAGGGGGCTACACCTTC. Translating gives CASSLLSTGGYTF.

This clone occurred once. The rearrangement uses TRBV2 and TRBJ2-1; TRBD1 is a possible D gene (6 bases). V lost 2 bases, J lost 7 bases, and 15 bases lay in between. This CDR3 is 15 amino acids long. Germline V gene sequence: CDR1 SNHLY, CDR2 FYNNEI. The chain's CDR3 is CASSEPSWQGNEQFF. As DNA, the CDR3 is TGTGCCAGCAGTGAACCGTCGTGGCAGGGGAATGAGCAGTTCTTC.

The chain has TRBV18 and TRBJ1-5; 7 nucleotides agree with TRBD1. Per the germline V gene, CDR1 is KGHSH and CDR2 is LQKENI. The length of the CDR3 is 16 residues. V lost 2 bases to trimming and J lost 9 bases; unmatched junction nucleotides: 13. The CDR3 nucleotides read TGTGCCAGCTCACCAGGTACCACAGGGGCTCGGGGGCCCCAGCATTTT. Translating it yields CASSPGTTGARGPQHF.